Listed here are 8 T cell receptor beta chains from one sample, sequenced in a study of cytotoxic CD8 clonotypes in ibrutinib-treated CLL. This table comes from immunoSEQ multiplex PCR, and its TCRdb copy is limited to in-frame clones, with some not included. The sample consists of 150,000 or so clones, about 84% of them appearing once. Sample: PBMCs, taken after 36 months of ibrutinib treatment. These receptors were obtained from a human donor with chronic lymphocytic leukemia.

The chain uses TRBV2 and TRBJ2-3, with TRBD2 identical over 13 bases. Germline loops: CDR1 SNHLY, CDR2 FYNNEI. The CDR3 covers 15 residues. V shed 7 bases, J shed 5 bases, and the junction held 6 bases outside the gene matches. The CDR3 loop is CASTRLAGGLDTQYF. The DNA of the CDR3 is TGTGCCAGCACCCGACTAGCGGGAGGTCTAGATACGCAGTATTTT.

This clone was detected only once. The gene calls are TRBV30 and TRBJ2-7; D remains ambiguous. V dropped 3 bases and J dropped 0 bases, with 15 bases sitting between them. CDR1 and CDR2 from the germline V gene are GTSNPN and SVGIG (reference sequence). The CDR3 is 15 residues long. CDR3 DNA: TGTGCCTGGAGCGCCGACACTCCGAGCTCCTACGAGCAGTACTTC. Translated: CAWSADTPSSYEQYF.

This clone showed up many times. Mismatch with germline at one junction end may stem from a read error. The chain employs TRBV7-6 and TRBJ2-7; D remains ambiguous. Per germline, CDR1 SGHVS and CDR2 FNYEAQ. The CDR3 sequence is 13 residues long. The CDR3 DNA follows: TGTGCCAGCAGCTTTGGAGAGACCTATGAGCAGTACTTC. Encoded protein: CASSFGETYEQYF.

The chain joins TRBV27 to TRBJ1-5, with 10 bases that match TRBD1. The germline V gene has CDR1 MNHEY and CDR2 SMNVEV (reference sequence). The V and J ends lost 6 bases and 1 base, in that order; junction bases with no gene match: 6. The CDR3 is 16 amino acids. This CDR3 is CASSQTGGLSNQPQHF. In nucleotides, the CDR3 is TGTGCCAGCAGCCAGACAGGGGGCTTAAGCAATCAGCCCCAGCATTTT.

The genes are TRBV9 and TRBJ2-1, with 9 bases aligning to TRBD2. The germline CDR1 and CDR2 sequences are SGDLS and YYNGEE. V was clipped by 0 bases and J by 6 bases; unmatched bases: 7. The CDR3 runs 16 residues. Here the CDR3 DNA reads TGTGCCAGCAGCGTAGAAGGCGGGAGGGGCCTCAATGAGCAGTTCTTC. Protein sequence: CASSVEGGRGLNEQFF.

By frequency in the sample, this clone is large. The chain couples TRBV6-5 to TRBJ2-1; tentatively, D is TRBD2 (6 bases). Germline loops: CDR1 MNHEY, CDR2 SVGAGI. This CDR3 has 16 amino acids. V lost 0 bases and J 0 bases, leaving 9 bases between the germline ends. The chain's CDR3 is CASSYSGGLSYNEQFF. The CDR3 coding sequence is TGTGCCAGCAGTTACTCGGGGGGACTCTCCTACAATGAGCAGTTCTTC.

This sequence joins TRBV5-4 and TRBJ1-4; D unresolved. Per germline, CDR1 SGHNT and CDR2 YYREEE (reference sequence). The V gene lost 1 base and the J gene lost 5 bases, with 15 bases spanning the gap. The CDR3 covers 16 residues. DNA for the CDR3: TGTGCCAGCAGCTTGCACACCGCTCAGCCGAATGAAAAACTGTTTTTT. Protein: CASSLHTAQPNEKLFF.

The rearrangement links TRBV5-1 to TRBJ2-3; D may be TRBD2 (6 bases). CDR3 length: 14 amino acids. Germline assignment: CDR1 SGHRS and CDR2 YFSETQ. The germline V and J ends were trimmed by 2 bases and 2 bases, with 9 bases remaining between them. In DNA, the CDR3 is TGCGCCAGCAGCTTCTCGGGGGACACAGATACGCAGTATTTT. It encodes CASSFSGDTDTQYF.